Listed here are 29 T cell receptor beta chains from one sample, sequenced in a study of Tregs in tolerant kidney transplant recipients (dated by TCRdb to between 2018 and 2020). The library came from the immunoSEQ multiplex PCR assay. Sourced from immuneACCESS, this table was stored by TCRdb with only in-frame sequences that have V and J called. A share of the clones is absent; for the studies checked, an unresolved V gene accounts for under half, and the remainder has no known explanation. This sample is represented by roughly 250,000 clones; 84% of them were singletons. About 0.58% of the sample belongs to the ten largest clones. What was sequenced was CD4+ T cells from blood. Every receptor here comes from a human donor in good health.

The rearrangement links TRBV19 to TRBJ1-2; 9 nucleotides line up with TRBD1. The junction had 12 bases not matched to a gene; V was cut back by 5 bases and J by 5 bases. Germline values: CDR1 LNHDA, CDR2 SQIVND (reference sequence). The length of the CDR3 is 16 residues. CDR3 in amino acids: CASSAFFPGQGYGYTF. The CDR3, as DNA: TGTGCCAGTAGTGCCTTTTTTCCGGGACAGGGATATGGCTACACCTTC.

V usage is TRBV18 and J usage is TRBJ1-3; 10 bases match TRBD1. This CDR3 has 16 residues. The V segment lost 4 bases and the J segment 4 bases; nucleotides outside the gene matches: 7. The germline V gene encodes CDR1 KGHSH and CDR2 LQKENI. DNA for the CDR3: TGTGCCAGCTCACGGTCCGGGACAGGGGACGGAAACACCATATATTTT. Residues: CASSRSGTGDGNTIYF.

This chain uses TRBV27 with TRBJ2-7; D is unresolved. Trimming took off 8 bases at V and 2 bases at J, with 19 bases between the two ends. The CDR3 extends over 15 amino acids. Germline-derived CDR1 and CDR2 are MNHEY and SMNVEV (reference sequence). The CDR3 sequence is CASLYPRKGPYEQYF. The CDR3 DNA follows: TGTGCCAGCCTTTACCCCCGTAAGGGTCCCTACGAGCAGTACTTC.

CDR3 coding DNA: TGTGCCAGCTCACCACCGGGACAGACTCGAAGGGAGACCCAGTACTTC. Protein: CASSPPGQTRRETQYF. This chain uses TRBV18 with TRBJ2-5; TRBD1 agrees at 7 bases. Germline CDR1 reads KGHSH; CDR2 reads LQKENI. The CDR3 covers 16 residues. V lost 0 bases, J lost 5 bases, and 9 bases stayed unmatched. Combining the CDR3 with reference TRBV18 and TRBJ2-5 gives the whole variable domain NAGVMQNPRHLVRRRGQEARLRCSPMKGHSHVYWYRQLPEEGLKFMVYLQKENIIDESGMPKERFSAEFPKEGPSILRIQQVVRGDSAAYFCASSPPGQTRRETQYFGPGTRLLVL.

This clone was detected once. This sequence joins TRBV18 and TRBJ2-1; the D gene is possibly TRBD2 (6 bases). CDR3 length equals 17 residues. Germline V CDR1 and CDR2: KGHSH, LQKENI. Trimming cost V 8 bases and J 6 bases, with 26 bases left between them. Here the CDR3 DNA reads TGTGCCAGCCACCGAGGTAGCGGTTCTCTCGGGCTCAATGAGCAGTTCTTC. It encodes CASHRGSGSLGLNEQFF.

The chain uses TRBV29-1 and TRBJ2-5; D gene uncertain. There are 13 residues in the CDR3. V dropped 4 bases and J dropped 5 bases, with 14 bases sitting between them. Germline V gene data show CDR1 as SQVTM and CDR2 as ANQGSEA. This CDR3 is CSVALRTEETQYF. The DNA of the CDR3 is TGCAGCGTTGCGCTCCGCACGGAGGAGACCCAGTACTTC.

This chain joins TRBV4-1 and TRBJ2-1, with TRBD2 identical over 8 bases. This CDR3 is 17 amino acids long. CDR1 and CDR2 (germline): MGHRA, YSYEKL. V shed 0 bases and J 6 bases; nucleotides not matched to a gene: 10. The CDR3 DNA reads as TGCGCCAGCAGCCAAGAGAGGACTAGCTTTCCCCTCAATGAGCAGTTCTTC. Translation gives CASSQERTSFPLNEQFF.

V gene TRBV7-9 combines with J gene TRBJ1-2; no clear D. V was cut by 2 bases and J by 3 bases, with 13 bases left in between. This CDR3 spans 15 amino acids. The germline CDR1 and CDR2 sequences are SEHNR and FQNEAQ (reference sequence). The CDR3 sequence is CASSLMQITDYGYTF. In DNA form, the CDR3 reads TGTGCCAGCAGCTTAATGCAGATTACGGACTATGGCTACACCTTC.

The DNA for the CDR3 is TGCGCCAGCAGCCTGGGTCGGGGCCCCGACTTAACAGATACGCAGTATTTT. Its translation: CASSLGRGPDLTDTQYF. The chain employs TRBV5-1 and TRBJ2-3; TRBD1 or TRBD2 may be the D gene (5 bases each). The V and J ends lost 4 bases and 3 bases respectively, with 21 bases between them. Germline CDR1 SGHRS, CDR2 YFSETQ. The CDR3 runs 17 residues.

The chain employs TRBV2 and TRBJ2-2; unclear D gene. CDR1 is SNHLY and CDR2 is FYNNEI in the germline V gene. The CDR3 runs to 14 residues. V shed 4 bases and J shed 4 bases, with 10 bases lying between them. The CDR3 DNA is TGTGCCAGCAGTGGCCCCCCTGGCACCGGGGAGCTGTTTTTT. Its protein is CASSGPPGTGELFF.

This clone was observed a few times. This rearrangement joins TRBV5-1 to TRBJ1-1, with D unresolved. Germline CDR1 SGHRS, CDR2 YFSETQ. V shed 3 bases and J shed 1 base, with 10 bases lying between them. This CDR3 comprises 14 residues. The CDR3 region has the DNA TGCGCCAGCAGCTCCACCCGGGGGAACACTGAAGCTTTCTTT. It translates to CASSSTRGNTEAFF. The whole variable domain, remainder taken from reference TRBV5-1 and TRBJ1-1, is KAGVTQTPRYLIKTRGQQVTLSCSPISGHRSVSWYQQTPGQGLQFLFEYFSETQRNKGNFPGRFSGRQFSNSRSEMNVSTLELGDSALYLCASSSTRGNTEAFFGQGTRLTVV.

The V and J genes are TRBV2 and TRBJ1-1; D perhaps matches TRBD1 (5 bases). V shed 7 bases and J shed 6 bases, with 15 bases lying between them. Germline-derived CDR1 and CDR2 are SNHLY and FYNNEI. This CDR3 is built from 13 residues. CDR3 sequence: CASNRQGLPEAFF. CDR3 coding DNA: TGTGCCAGCAACCGGCAGGGTCTTCCTGAAGCTTTCTTT. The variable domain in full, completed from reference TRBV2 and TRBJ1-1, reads EPEVTQTPSHQVTQMGQEVILRCVPISNHLYFYWYRQILGQKVEFLVSFYNNEISEKSEIFDDQFSVERPDGSNFTLKIRSTKLEDSAMYFCASNRQGLPEAFFGQGTRLTVV.

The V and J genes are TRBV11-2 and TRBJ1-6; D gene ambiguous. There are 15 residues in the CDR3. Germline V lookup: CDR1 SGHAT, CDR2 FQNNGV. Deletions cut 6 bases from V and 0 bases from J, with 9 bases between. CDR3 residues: CASSREHSYNSPLHF. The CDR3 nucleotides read TGTGCCAGCAGTAGGGAGCACTCCTATAATTCACCCCTCCACTTT.

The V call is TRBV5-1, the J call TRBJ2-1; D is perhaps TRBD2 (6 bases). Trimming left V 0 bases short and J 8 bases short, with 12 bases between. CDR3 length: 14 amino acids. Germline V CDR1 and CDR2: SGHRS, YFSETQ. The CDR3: CASSLAQEGDEQFF. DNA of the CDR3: TGCGCCAGCAGCTTGGCCCAGGAGGGCGATGAGCAGTTCTTC.

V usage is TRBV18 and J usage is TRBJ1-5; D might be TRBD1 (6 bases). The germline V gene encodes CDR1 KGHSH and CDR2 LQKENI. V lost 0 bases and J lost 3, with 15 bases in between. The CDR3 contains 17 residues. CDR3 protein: CASSPPQGPTTNQPQHF. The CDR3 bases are TGTGCCAGCTCACCACCACAGGGCCCAACAACCAATCAGCCCCAGCATTTT.

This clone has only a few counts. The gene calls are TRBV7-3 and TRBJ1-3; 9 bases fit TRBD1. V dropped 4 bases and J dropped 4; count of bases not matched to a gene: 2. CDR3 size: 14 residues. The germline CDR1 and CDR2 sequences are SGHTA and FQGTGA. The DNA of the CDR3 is TGTGCCAGCAGCTCCGGGACAGGGGGAAACACCATATATTTT. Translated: CASSSGTGGNTIYF.

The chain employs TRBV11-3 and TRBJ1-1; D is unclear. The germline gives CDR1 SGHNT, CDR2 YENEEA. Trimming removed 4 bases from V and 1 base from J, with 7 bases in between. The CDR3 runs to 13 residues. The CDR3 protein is CASSSPWNTEAFF. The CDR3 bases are TGTGCCAGCAGCTCCCCGTGGAACACTGAAGCTTTCTTT.

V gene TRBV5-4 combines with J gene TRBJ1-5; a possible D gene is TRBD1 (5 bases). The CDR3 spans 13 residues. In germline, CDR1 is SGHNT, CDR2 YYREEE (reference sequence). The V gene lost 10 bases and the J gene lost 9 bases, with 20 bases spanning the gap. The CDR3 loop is CAWTRQGERPQHF. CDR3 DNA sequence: TGTGCCTGGACTCGGCAGGGAGAGAGGCCCCAGCATTTT.

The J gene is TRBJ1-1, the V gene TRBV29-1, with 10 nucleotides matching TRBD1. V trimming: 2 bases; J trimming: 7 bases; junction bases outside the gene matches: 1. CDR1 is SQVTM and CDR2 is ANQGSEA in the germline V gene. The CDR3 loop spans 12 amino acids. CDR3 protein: CSVEWDRGEAFF. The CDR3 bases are TGCAGCGTTGAATGGGACAGGGGTGAAGCTTTCTTT.

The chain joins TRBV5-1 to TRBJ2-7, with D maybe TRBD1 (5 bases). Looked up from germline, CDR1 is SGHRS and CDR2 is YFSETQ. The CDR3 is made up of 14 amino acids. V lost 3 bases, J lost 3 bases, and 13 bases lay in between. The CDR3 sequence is CASSSRQGNYEQYF. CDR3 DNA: TGCGCCAGCAGCTCCCGTCAGGGAAACTACGAGCAGTACTTC.

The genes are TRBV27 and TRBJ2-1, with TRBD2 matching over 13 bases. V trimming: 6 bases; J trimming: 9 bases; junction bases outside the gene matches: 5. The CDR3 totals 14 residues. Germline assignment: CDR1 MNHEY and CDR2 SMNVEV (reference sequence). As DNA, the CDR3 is TGTGCCAGCAGACTAGCGGGAGGGGTTAGTGAGCAGTTCTTC. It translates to CASRLAGGVSEQFF.

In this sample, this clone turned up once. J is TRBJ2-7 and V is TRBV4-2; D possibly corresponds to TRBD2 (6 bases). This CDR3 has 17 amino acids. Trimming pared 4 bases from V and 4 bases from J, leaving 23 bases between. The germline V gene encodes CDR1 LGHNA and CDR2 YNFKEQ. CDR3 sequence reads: CASSRDNGPERAYEQYF. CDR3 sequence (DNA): TGTGCCAGCAGCCGAGACAATGGTCCCGAGCGGGCGTACGAGCAGTACTTC.

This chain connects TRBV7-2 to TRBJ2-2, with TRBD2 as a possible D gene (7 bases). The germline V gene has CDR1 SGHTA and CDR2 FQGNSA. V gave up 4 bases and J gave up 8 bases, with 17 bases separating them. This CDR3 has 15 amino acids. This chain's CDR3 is CASSSQGLLTGELFF. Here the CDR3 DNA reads TGTGCCAGCAGCTCACAGGGACTACTTACTGGGGAGCTGTTTTTT.

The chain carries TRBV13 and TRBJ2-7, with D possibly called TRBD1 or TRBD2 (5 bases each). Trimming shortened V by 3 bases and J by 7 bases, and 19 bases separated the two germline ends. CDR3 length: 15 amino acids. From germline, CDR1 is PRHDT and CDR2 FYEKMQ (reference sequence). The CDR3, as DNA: TGTGCCAGCAGCTTGTCCGGGACCTACCGGGGAGAGCAGTACTTC. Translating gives CASSLSGTYRGEQYF. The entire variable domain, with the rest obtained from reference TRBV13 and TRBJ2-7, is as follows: AAGVIQSPRHLIKEKRETATLKCYPIPRHDTVYWYQQGPGQDPQFLISFYEKMQSDKGSIPDRFSAQQFSDYHSELNMSSLELGDSALYFCASSLSGTYRGEQYFGPGTRLTVT.

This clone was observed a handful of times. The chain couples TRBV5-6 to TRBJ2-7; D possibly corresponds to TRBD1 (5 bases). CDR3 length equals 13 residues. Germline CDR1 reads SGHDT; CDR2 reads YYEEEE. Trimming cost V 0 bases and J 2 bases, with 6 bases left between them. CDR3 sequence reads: CASSLDRTYEQYF. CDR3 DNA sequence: TGTGCCAGCAGCTTGGACAGGACCTACGAGCAGTACTTC.

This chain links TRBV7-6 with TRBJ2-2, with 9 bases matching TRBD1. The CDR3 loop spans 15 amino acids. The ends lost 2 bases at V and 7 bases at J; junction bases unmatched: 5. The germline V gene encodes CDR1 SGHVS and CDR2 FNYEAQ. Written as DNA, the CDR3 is TGTGCCAGCAGCTTATTGGGACAGGGCAACGGGGAGCTGTTTTTT. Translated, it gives CASSLLGQGNGELFF.

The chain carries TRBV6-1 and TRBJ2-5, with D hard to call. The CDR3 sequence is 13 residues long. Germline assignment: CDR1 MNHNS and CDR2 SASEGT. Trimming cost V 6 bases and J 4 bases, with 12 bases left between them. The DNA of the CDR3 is TGTGCCAGCAGCCGACCCGCCCGAGAGACCCAGTACTTC. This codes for CASSRPARETQYF.

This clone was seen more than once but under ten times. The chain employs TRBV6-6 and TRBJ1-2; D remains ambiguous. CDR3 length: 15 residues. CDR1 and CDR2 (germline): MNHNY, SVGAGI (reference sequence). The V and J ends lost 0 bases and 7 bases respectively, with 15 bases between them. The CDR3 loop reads CASSYSGSRPGGYTF. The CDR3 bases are TGTGCCAGCAGTTACTCAGGGAGCCGGCCGGGTGGCTACACCTTC.

The CDR3 is CASSRVATDQPDTQYF. In DNA form, the CDR3 reads TGTGCCAGCAGCCGAGTAGCGACCGACCAGCCAGATACGCAGTATTTT. V is TRBV4-2 and J is TRBJ2-3; perhaps TRBD2 as D (5 bases). The V and J ends lost 4 bases and 4 bases respectively, with 18 bases between them. This CDR3 has 16 amino acids. Germline lookup yields CDR1 LGHNA and CDR2 YNFKEQ.